The present entry profiles one T cell receptor (beta chain) with its context. Some clones are missing from TCRdb's copy, which holds only in-frame ones; the method was immunoSEQ multiplex PCR. The sample gives a few hundred thousand clones, around 87% of which show up once; less than 8.5% is in the top ten. This CDR3 contains 19 residues. Per the germline V gene, CDR1 is LGHDT and CDR2 is YNNKEL (reference sequence). Trimming removed 3 bases from V and 3 bases from J; junction bases left unmatched: 14. The data were obtained in a study of blood T cell repertoires in COVID-19. The source is a woman in her sixties or seventies with active or convalescent COVID-19. Sequences were obtained from peripheral blood. V gene TRBV3-1 (or the pseudogene TRBV3-2) combines with J gene TRBJ2-5, with 12 bases that match TRBD2. CDR3 protein: CASSHLGLAGSIIKETQYF. CDR3 nucleotides: TGTGCCAGCAGCCATCTCGGACTAGCGGGAAGTATAATCAAAGAGACCCAGTACTTC.